This T cell receptor beta chain came from a study of T-cell memory formation after mild COVID-19. Notes on the study in general: Clones that shrank (day 15 to 85) were balanced CD4/CD8, whereas later expanders leaned CD4+.

TCRdb independently ran MiXCR on the 5' RACE reads; one entry per CDR3 protein. This sample has 300,000 to 350,000 distinct CDR3 sequences, with 13% to 15% found just once. The CDR3 covers 15 residues. Germline CDR1 reads SGHRS; CDR2 reads YFSETQ. Trimming removed 0 bases at V and 2 bases at J, with 10 bases between. Ten or more counts support this clonotype. Antigen specificity is unknown. The material sequenced was PBMCs or a T cell subset sorted from them (not recorded which). The V gene is TRBV5-1, the J gene TRBJ2-3; D unresolved. The sequence was collected from a man younger than 35 who had mild COVID-19 (a few samples of this study predate the infection). Cell type and time point are not known. The CDR3 DNA reads TGCGCCAGCAGCTTGGCCACTCGGGTCACAGATACGCAGTATTTT. It specifies CASSLATRVTDTQYF.